Listed here is a single T cell receptor beta chain. Its matching antigen is unknown. This record comes from a study of cytomegalovirus exposure and HLA in healthy donors. Trimming removed 5 bases from V and 0 bases from J; junction bases left unmatched: 13. The germline CDR1 and CDR2 sequences are SGHVS and FQNEAQ. The CDR3 is 19 amino acids. This table comes from immunoSEQ multiplex PCR, and its TCRdb copy is limited to in-frame clones, with some not included. Of roughly 330,000 clones in the sample, around 90% were seen once. Study-wide findings and caveats: The study recorded 150 to 200 TCR beta chains that were cytomegalovirus-associated. In vitro data verified a few CMV-associated chains as specific for CMV antigens. Among TCR sequences, most were rare, though some public TCRs appeared in many donors. The tendency of first-cohort TCR clusters to co-occur in the 120 or so validation repertoires was identified by a subsequent analysis.

The specimen sequenced was PBMCs. This TCR was sampled from a woman aged 25 to 39 in good health and CMV-seropositive. This chain connects TRBV7-8 to TRBJ1-6; 7 positions match TRBD1. CDR3 sequence reads: CASSRGRGPPSSYNSPLHF. In DNA form, the CDR3 reads TGTGCCAGCAGCAGGGGGCGGGGGCCGCCTAGCTCCTATAATTCACCCCTCCACTTT. Variable domain in full (rest from reference TRBV7-8 and TRBJ1-6): GAGVSQSPRYKVAKRGQDVALRCDPISGHVSLFWYQQALGQGPEFLTYFQNEAQLDKSGLPSDRFFAERPEGSVSTLKIQRTQQEDSAVYLCASSRGRGPPSSYNSPLHFGNGTRLTVT.